Listed below are T cell receptor beta chains from one sample, sequenced in a study of cytomegalovirus exposure and HLA in healthy donors. Profiled with immunoSEQ multiplex PCR; TCRdb holds only in-frame clones, not every one. The sample table sets out about 160,000 clones. Sequencing was performed on PBMCs. The receptor source for this set is an older woman in good health and CMV-seronegative. Both conserved end residues are part of each CDR3. D genes are given only for firm matches.

D gene: .; V gene: TRBV6-1; J gene: TRBJ2-7; CDR3 DNA: TGTGCCAGCATCCGACAGATGAGCTCCTACGAGCAGTACTTC; CDR3 protein: CASIRQMSSYEQYF
D gene: .; V gene: TRBV2; J gene: TRBJ2-2; CDR3 DNA: TGTGCCAGCAGTGAACTGGGGGGAACCGGGGAGCTGTTTTTT; CDR3 protein: CASSELGGTGELFF
D gene: .; V gene: TRBV19; J gene: TRBJ2-7; CDR3 DNA: TGTGCCAGTAGACCCGGGGACAAAATAAGCGAGCAGTACTTC; CDR3 protein: CASRPGDKISEQYF
D gene: TRBD1; V gene: TRBV19; J gene: TRBJ1-5; CDR3 DNA: TGTGCCAGTAGTGTCCGGGACAGCATTAGCAATCAGCCCCAGCATTTT; CDR3 protein: CASSVRDSISNQPQHF
D gene: .; V gene: TRBV21-1; J gene: TRBJ2-3; CDR3 DNA: TGTGCCAGCAGCAAAGTCCTAGCGGGGAGCACAGATACGCAGTATTTT; CDR3 protein: CASSKVLAGSTDTQYF
D gene: .; V gene: TRBV18; J gene: TRBJ1-3; CDR3 DNA: TGTGCCAGCTCAACCCAAACAGCCTCCTTCTCTGGAAACACCATATATTTT; CDR3 protein: CASSTQTASFSGNTIYF
D gene: TRBD1; V gene: TRBV19; J gene: TRBJ1-1; CDR3 DNA: TGTGCCAGTAGTCCGAGGACAGGAACAGATTCGGAGGCTTTCTTT; CDR3 protein: CASSPRTGTDSEAFF
D gene: .; V gene: TRBV29-1; J gene: TRBJ1-2; CDR3 DNA: TGCAGCGTGAGGGACACCACTAACTATGGCTACACCTTC; CDR3 protein: CSVRDTTNYGYTF
D gene: TRBD2; V gene: TRBV9; J gene: TRBJ2-1; CDR3 DNA: TGTGCCAGCAGCGGCGGGGGTACCTACAATGAGCAGTTCTTC; CDR3 protein: CASSGGGTYNEQFF
D gene: .; V gene: TRBV18; J gene: TRBJ2-1; CDR3 DNA: TGTGCCAGCTCACCACCTACGGGGAATGAGCAGTTCTTC; CDR3 protein: CASSPPTGNEQFF
D gene: .; V gene: TRBV9; J gene: TRBJ1-1; CDR3 DNA: TGTGCCAGCAGCCCATTCACAGCGGTCGCTGGAGCTTTCTTT; CDR3 protein: CASSPFTAVAGAFF
D gene: TRBD1; V gene: TRBV5-1; J gene: TRBJ2-2; CDR3 DNA: TGCGCCAGCAGCTCCCAACCGGGACAGGGGACCACCGGGGAGCTGTTTTTT; CDR3 protein: CASSSQPGQGTTGELFF
D gene: TRBD2; V gene: TRBV13; J gene: TRBJ2-1; CDR3 DNA: TGTGCCAGCAGTCCCTGGGGACTAACGGGAGGCAATGAGCAGTTCTTC; CDR3 protein: CASSPWGLTGGNEQFF
D gene: .; V gene: TRBV19; J gene: TRBJ1-2; CDR3 DNA: TGTGCCAGTAGTATGGCGGCAGGGGACTATGGCTACACCTTC; CDR3 protein: CASSMAAGDYGYTF
D gene: TRBD2; V gene: TRBV5-6; J gene: TRBJ2-5; CDR3 DNA: TGTGCCAGCAGCTTGTGGGCTAGCGGGCCAGTTCAAGAGACCCAGTACTTC; CDR3 protein: CASSLWASGPVQETQYF
D gene: .; V gene: TRBV15; J gene: TRBJ1-5; CDR3 DNA: TGTGCCACCAGCTTTAGAAGGAGTCAGCCCCAGCATTTT; CDR3 protein: CATSFRRSQPQHF
D gene: TRBD1; V gene: TRBV6-1; J gene: TRBJ1-1; CDR3 DNA: TGTGCCAGCACGCGGCTCGGGACAGGGGTCACTGAAGCTTTCTTT; CDR3 protein: CASTRLGTGVTEAFF
D gene: TRBD2; V gene: TRBV5-1; J gene: TRBJ2-1; CDR3 DNA: TGCGCCAGCAGAGCGGGGGGGGGTCTAGGCTCCTACAATGAGCAGTTCTTC; CDR3 protein: CASRAGGGLGSYNEQFF
D gene: .; V gene: TRBV4-2; J gene: TRBJ2-5; CDR3 DNA: TGTGCCAGCAGCGCCACTAGCTCTCGGAAGACCCAGTACTTC; CDR3 protein: CASSATSSRKTQYF
D gene: .; V gene: TRBV30; J gene: TRBJ1-5; CDR3 DNA: TGTGCCTGGAACGGGGGGGCAGGTCAGCCCCAGCATTTT; CDR3 protein: CAWNGGAGQPQHF
D gene: TRBD2; V gene: TRBV10-3; J gene: TRBJ2-2; CDR3 DNA: TGTGCCATAAAAAGCCAGGGGAGGCTAGCGGGGGGGTTTTCCACCGGGGAGCTGTTTTTT; CDR3 protein: CAIKSQGRLAGGFSTGELFF
D gene: TRBD1; V gene: TRBV19; J gene: TRBJ1-2; CDR3 DNA: TGTGCCAGTAGTCCGGGACAGGGTGTCTATGGCTACACCTTC; CDR3 protein: CASSPGQGVYGYTF
D gene: TRBD1; V gene: TRBV5-1; J gene: TRBJ1-1; CDR3 DNA: TGCGCCAGCAGCACCGGACAGGGCTTAACCGAAGCTTTCTTT; CDR3 protein: CASSTGQGLTEAFF
D gene: TRBD2; V gene: TRBV7-3; J gene: TRBJ2-1; CDR3 DNA: TGTGCCAGCAGCTCCGGACTAGCGGGAACCCACAATGAGCAGTTCTTC; CDR3 protein: CASSSGLAGTHNEQFF
D gene: .; V gene: TRBV18; J gene: TRBJ2-2; CDR3 DNA: TGTGCCGCCCCTCGGCCAGGGGCCAACACCGGGGAGCTGTTTTTT; CDR3 protein: CAAPRPGANTGELFF
D gene: TRBD1; V gene: TRBV28; J gene: TRBJ1-2; CDR3 DNA: TGTGCCAGCAGAGCCGGGACAGGGATTTGGGGCTACACCTTC; CDR3 protein: CASRAGTGIWGYTF
D gene: .; V gene: TRBV5-4; J gene: TRBJ1-1; CDR3 DNA: TGTGCCAGCGGGACAAGGCGGCCCATTTCAGACACTGAAGCTTTCTTT; CDR3 protein: CASGTRRPISDTEAFF
D gene: TRBD2; V gene: TRBV6-4; J gene: TRBJ2-1; CDR3 DNA: TGTGCCAGCAGTGACTCGATCCTAGCGGGCTACAATGAGCAGTTCTTC; CDR3 protein: CASSDSILAGYNEQFF
D gene: .; V gene: TRBV7-7; J gene: TRBJ2-1; CDR3 DNA: TGTGCCAGCAGCTTAGCGCTGCGTGGTGAGCAGTTCTTC; CDR3 protein: CASSLALRGEQFF
D gene: TRBD1; V gene: TRBV7-6; J gene: TRBJ2-1; CDR3 DNA: TGTGCCAGCAGACAGGGGAATGAGCAGTTCTTC; CDR3 protein: CASRQGNEQFF
D gene: TRBD1; V gene: TRBV10-2; J gene: TRBJ2-7; CDR3 DNA: TGCGCCAGCAGAGGGTACAGGGGGCCCTCCTACGAGCAGTACTTC; CDR3 protein: CASRGYRGPSYEQYF
D gene: TRBD1; V gene: TRBV7-2; J gene: TRBJ2-3; CDR3 DNA: TGTGCCAGCAGCTTGGGACAGGGCGCAGATACGCAGTATTTT; CDR3 protein: CASSLGQGADTQYF
D gene: TRBD1; V gene: TRBV4-3; J gene: TRBJ1-3; CDR3 DNA: TGCGCCAGCAGCCAAGCTTGGACGCACAGGGGATCTGGAAACACCATATATTTT; CDR3 protein: CASSQAWTHRGSGNTIYF
D gene: .; V gene: TRBV5-1; J gene: TRBJ2-3; CDR3 DNA: TGCGCCAGCAGAGTCCAGGCCTCGTCCCCCCCAGATACGCAGTATTTT; CDR3 protein: CASRVQASSPPDTQYF
D gene: .; V gene: TRBV4-2; J gene: TRBJ1-1; CDR3 DNA: TGTGCCAGCAGCCAAGATCAAGACAGGTCCACTGAAGCTTTCTTT; CDR3 protein: CASSQDQDRSTEAFF
D gene: .; V gene: TRBV6-5; J gene: TRBJ1-3; CDR3 DNA: TGTGCCAGCAGTTACCACCTCGGGGGGTCTGGAAACACCATATATTTT; CDR3 protein: CASSYHLGGSGNTIYF
D gene: .; V gene: TRBV7-3; J gene: TRBJ1-1; CDR3 DNA: TGTGCCAGCAGCTCCAGGGGATCCACTGAAGCTTTCTTT; CDR3 protein: CASSSRGSTEAFF
D gene: .; V gene: TRBV6-5; J gene: TRBJ2-1; CDR3 DNA: TGTGCCAGCAGTTACCAACAAACAGGAGGGTATGAGCAGTTCTTC; CDR3 protein: CASSYQQTGGYEQFF
D gene: .; V gene: TRBV10-3; J gene: TRBJ1-2; CDR3 DNA: TGTGCCGCCTCGGGGGGGTACTATGGCTACACCTTC; CDR3 protein: CAASGGYYGYTF
D gene: .; V gene: TRBV9; J gene: TRBJ1-1; CDR3 DNA: TGTGCCAGCAGCCCTACAGGGAACACTGAAGCTTTCTTT; CDR3 protein: CASSPTGNTEAFF
D gene: TRBD1; V gene: TRBV4-1; J gene: TRBJ1-1; CDR3 DNA: TGCGCCAGCAGCCTCCTACAGGGGAGGCCTGAAGCTTTCTTT; CDR3 protein: CASSLLQGRPEAFF
D gene: TRBD1; V gene: TRBV27; J gene: TRBJ1-2; CDR3 DNA: TGTGCCAGCAGCCAGAACAGGGGACAGAGTCATGGCTACACCTTC; CDR3 protein: CASSQNRGQSHGYTF
D gene: .; V gene: TRBV7-6; J gene: TRBJ1-3; CDR3 DNA: TGTGCCAGCAGCTTAGGAGACAGGGGAAACACCATATATTTT; CDR3 protein: CASSLGDRGNTIYF
D gene: .; V gene: TRBV6-5; J gene: TRBJ2-5; CDR3 DNA: TGTGCCAGCAGCTTGCGGGACCGGGTTCAAGAGACCCAGTACTTC; CDR3 protein: CASSLRDRVQETQYF
D gene: TRBD1; V gene: TRBV9; J gene: TRBJ1-2; CDR3 DNA: TGTGCCAGCAGCGGACCCTCAGGGGGCGGCTATGGCTACACCTTC; CDR3 protein: CASSGPSGGGYGYTF
D gene: .; V gene: TRBV27; J gene: TRBJ2-7; CDR3 DNA: TGTGCCAGCAGTTTAACAGGACGCAGGAGCTCCTACGAGCAGTACTTC; CDR3 protein: CASSLTGRRSSYEQYF
D gene: .; V gene: TRBV18; J gene: TRBJ1-3; CDR3 DNA: TGTGCCAGCTCACCAAGGGGGGGCTCTGGAAACACCATATATTTT; CDR3 protein: CASSPRGGSGNTIYF
D gene: .; V gene: TRBV5-4; J gene: TRBJ1-4; CDR3 DNA: TGTGCCAGCAGCTTGGGGGGGACGGAGGGTGAAAAACTGTTTTTT; CDR3 protein: CASSLGGTEGEKLFF
D gene: TRBD2; V gene: TRBV10-3; J gene: TRBJ2-2; CDR3 DNA: TGTGCCATCAGTGGGCTAGCGGAAAACACCGGGGAGCTGTTTTTT; CDR3 protein: CAISGLAENTGELFF
D gene: .; V gene: TRBV6-1; J gene: TRBJ1-1; CDR3 DNA: TGTGCCAGCAGTCCAGGGGACCGTGGGGCTTTCTTT; CDR3 protein: CASSPGDRGAFF
D gene: .; V gene: TRBV2; J gene: TRBJ1-2; CDR3 DNA: TGTGCCATCCAACGGCGGGTCTATGGCTACACCTTC; CDR3 protein: CAIQRRVYGYTF
D gene: .; V gene: TRBV15; J gene: TRBJ1-4; CDR3 DNA: TGTGCCACCAGCAGAGGATCGCAGGGTGGTGTAGAGGAAAAACTGTTTTTT; CDR3 protein: CATSRGSQGGVEEKLFF
D gene: .; V gene: TRBV5-1; J gene: TRBJ2-6; CDR3 DNA: TGCGCCAGCAGGTTACTCGTCTCTGGGGCCAACGTCCTGACTTTC; CDR3 protein: CASRLLVSGANVLTF
D gene: TRBD1; V gene: TRBV19; J gene: TRBJ2-7; CDR3 DNA: TGTGCCAGTAGTCTACAGGGGGCTTCCTACGAGCAGTACTTC; CDR3 protein: CASSLQGASYEQYF
D gene: .; V gene: TRBV7-2; J gene: TRBJ2-2; CDR3 DNA: TGTGCCAGCAGCTTACAAGTCGACAGGCTCCTCACCGGGGAGCTGTTTTTT; CDR3 protein: CASSLQVDRLLTGELFF
D gene: .; V gene: TRBV7-2; J gene: TRBJ2-7; CDR3 DNA: TGTGCCAGCAGCCTAGTTGGGAGTGGTTTCTACGAGCAGTACTTC; CDR3 protein: CASSLVGSGFYEQYF
D gene: .; V gene: TRBV2; J gene: TRBJ2-7; CDR3 DNA: TGTGCCAGCAGTCTGGAACAGGGGGGGACCTACGAGCAGTACTTC; CDR3 protein: CASSLEQGGTYEQYF